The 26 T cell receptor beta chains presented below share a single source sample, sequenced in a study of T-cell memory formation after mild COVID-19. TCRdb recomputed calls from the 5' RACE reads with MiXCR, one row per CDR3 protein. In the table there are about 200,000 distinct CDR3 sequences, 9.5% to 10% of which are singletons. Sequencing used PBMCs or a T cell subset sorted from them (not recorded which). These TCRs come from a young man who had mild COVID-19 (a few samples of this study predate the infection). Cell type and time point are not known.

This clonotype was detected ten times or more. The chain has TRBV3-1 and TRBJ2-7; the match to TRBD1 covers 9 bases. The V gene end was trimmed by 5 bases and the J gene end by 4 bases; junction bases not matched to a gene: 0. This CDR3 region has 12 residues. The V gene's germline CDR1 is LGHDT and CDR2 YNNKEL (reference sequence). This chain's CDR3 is CASSGQGYEQYF. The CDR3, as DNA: TGTGCCAGCAGCGGACAGGGGTACGAGCAGTACTTC.

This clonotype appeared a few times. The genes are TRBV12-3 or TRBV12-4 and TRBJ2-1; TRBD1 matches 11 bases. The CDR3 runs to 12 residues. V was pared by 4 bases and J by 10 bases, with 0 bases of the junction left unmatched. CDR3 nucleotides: TGTGCCAGCAGTTGGACAGGGGGCGAGCAGTTCTTC. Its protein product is CASSWTGGEQFF.

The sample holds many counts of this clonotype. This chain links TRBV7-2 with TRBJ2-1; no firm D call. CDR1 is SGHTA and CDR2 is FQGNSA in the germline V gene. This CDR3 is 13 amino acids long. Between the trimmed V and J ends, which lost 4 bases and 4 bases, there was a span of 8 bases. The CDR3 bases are TGTGCCAGCAGCTCTCAGAGATACAATGAGCAGTTCTTC. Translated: CASSSQRYNEQFF.

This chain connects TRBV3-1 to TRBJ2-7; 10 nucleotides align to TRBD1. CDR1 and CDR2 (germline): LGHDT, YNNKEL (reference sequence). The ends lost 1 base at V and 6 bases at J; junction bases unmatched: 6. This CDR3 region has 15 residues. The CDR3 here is CASSQGPGTGAEQYF. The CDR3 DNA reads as TGTGCCAGCAGCCAAGGCCCCGGGACAGGGGCCGAGCAGTACTTC.

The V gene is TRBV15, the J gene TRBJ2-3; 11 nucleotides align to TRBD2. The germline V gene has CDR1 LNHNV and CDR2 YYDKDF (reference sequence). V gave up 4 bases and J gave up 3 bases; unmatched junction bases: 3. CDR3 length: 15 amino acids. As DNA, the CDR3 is TGTGCCACCAGCATTAGGACTAGCGGGACAGATACGCAGTATTTT. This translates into CATSIRTSGTDTQYF.

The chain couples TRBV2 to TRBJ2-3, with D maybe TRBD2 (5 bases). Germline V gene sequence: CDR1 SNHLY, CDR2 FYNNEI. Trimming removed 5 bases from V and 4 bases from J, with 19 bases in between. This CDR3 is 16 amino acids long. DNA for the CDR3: TGTGCCAGCAGTCCCGACTACACCCCCTCCGCAGATACGCAGTATTTT. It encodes CASSPDYTPSADTQYF.

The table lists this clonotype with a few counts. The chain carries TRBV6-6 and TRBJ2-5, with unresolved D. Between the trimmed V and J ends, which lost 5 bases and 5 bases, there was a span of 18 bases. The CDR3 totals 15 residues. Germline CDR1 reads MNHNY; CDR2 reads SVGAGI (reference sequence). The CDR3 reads CASSRPPPTSETQYF. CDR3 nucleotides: TGTGCCAGCAGTCGCCCGCCTCCTACTTCGGAGACCCAGTACTTC.

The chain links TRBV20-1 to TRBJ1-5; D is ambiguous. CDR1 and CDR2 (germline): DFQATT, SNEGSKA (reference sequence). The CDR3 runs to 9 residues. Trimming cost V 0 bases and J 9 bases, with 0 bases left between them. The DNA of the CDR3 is TGCAGTGCTAGAGAGCCCCAGCATTTT. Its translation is CSAREPQHF.

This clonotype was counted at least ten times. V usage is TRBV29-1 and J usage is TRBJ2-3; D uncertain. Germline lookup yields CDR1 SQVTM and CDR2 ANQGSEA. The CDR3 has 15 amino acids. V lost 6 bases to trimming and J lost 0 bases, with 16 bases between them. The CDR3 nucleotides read TGCAGCGTCGAGGCCGGAACGAGAAGCACAGATACGCAGTATTTT. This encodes CSVEAGTRSTDTQYF.

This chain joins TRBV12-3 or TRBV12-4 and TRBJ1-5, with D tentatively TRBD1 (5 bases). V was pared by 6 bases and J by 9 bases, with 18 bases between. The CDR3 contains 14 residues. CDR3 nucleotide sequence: TGTGCCAGCAGCCCTGGGAAGGGGAACCGGCCCCAGCATTTT. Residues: CASSPGKGNRPQHF.

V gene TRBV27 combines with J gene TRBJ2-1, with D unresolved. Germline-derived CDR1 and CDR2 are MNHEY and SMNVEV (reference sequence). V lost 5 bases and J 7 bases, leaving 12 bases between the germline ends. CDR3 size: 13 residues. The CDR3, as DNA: TGTGCCAGCAGTGGACCGTACCCTAATGAGCAGTTCTTC. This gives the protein CASSGPYPNEQFF.

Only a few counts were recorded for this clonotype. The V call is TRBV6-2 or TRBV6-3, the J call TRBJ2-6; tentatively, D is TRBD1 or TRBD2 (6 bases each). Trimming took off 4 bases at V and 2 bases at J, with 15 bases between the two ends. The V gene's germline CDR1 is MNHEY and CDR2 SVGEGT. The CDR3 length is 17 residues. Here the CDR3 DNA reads TGTGCCAGCAGTTTCGCCGCCGGGGGCCCTGGGGCCAACGTCCTGACTTTC. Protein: CASSFAAGGPGANVLTF.

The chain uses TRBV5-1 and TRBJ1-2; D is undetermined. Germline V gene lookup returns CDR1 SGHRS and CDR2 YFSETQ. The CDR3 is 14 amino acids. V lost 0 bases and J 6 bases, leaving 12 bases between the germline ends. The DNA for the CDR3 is TGCGCCAGCAGCTTGGCTGCGGGCGAGAATGGCTACACCTTC. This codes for CASSLAAGENGYTF.

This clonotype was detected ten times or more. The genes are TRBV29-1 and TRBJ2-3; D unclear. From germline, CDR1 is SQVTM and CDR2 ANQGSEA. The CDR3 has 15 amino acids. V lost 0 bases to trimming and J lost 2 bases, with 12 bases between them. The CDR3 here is CSVEERPNPTDTQYF. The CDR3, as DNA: TGCAGCGTTGAAGAACGTCCGAACCCCACAGATACGCAGTATTTT.

The CDR3 sequence: CASSFEDRGRAVGEQFF. The CDR3 nucleotides read TGTGCCAGCAGCTTTGAGGATAGGGGCAGGGCAGTCGGTGAGCAGTTCTTC. The V gene is TRBV5-8, the J gene TRBJ2-1; TRBD1 might be the D (5 bases). The CDR3 loop spans 17 amino acids. Per germline, CDR1 SGHTS and CDR2 YDEGEE. V lost 2 bases, J lost 9 bases, and 24 bases lay in between.

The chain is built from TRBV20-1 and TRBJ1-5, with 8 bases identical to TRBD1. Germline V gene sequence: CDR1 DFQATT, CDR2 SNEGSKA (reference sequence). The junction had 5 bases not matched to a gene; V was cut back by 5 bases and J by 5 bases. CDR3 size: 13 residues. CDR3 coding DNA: TGCAGTGCTGACAGGGGCGGGTATCAGCCCCAGCATTTT. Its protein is CSADRGGYQPQHF.

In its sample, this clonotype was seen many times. CDR3 DNA: TGTGCCAGCATGAGGCAAGAGACCCAGTACTTC. It codes for CASMRQETQYF. The chain recombines TRBV2 with TRBJ2-5; D remains ambiguous. CDR1 is SNHLY, CDR2 FYNNEI, per germline. This CDR3 contains 11 residues. The ends were cut back, 7 bases at V and 2 bases at J, with 5 bases in the middle.

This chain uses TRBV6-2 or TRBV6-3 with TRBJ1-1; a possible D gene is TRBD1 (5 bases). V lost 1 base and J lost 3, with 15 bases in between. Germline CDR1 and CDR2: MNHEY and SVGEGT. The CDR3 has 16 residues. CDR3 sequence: CASSYFIEGTDTEAFF. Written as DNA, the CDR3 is TGTGCCAGCAGTTACTTTATTGAGGGGACGGACACTGAAGCTTTCTTT.

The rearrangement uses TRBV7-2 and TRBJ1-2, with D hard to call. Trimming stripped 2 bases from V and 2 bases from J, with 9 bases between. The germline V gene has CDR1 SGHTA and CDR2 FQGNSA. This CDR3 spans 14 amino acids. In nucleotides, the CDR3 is TGTGCCAGCAGCTTAACGGGAATAAACTATGGCTACACCTTC. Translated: CASSLTGINYGYTF.

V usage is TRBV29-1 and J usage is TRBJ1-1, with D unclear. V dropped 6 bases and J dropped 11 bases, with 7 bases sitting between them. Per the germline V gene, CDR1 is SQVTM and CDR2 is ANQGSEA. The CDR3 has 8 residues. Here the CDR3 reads CSVERAFF. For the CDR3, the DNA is TGCAGCGTGGAGAGGGCTTTCTTT.

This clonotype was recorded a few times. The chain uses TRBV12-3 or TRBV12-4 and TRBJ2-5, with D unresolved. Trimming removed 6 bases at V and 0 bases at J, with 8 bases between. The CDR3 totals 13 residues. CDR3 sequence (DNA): TGTGCCAGCAGATCCTATAACCAAGAGACCCAGTACTTC. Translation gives CASRSYNQETQYF.

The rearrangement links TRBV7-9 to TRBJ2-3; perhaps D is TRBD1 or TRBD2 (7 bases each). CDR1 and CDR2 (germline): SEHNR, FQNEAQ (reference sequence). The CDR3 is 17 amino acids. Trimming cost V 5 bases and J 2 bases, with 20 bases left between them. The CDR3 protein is CASSLGGDSLITDTQYF. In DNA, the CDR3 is TGTGCCAGCAGCCTTGGGGGGGACAGCCTGATCACAGATACGCAGTATTTT.

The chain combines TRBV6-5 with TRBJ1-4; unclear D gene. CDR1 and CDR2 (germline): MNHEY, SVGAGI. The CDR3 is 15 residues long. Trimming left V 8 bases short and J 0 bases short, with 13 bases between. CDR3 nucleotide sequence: TGTGCCAGCCAGCCCCTAGGAGCAACTAATGAAAAACTGTTTTTT. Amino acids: CASQPLGATNEKLFF.

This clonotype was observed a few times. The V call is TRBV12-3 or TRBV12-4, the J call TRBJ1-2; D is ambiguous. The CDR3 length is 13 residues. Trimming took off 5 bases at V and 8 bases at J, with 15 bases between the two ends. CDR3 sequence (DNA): TGTGCCAGCAGTCCGGCCCTCACCTACGGCTACACCTTC. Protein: CASSPALTYGYTF.

The CDR3 nucleotides are TGTGCCACCCGTTCAGGGGAGGCGAATGGCTACACCTTC. Amino acids: CATRSGEANGYTF. The chain has TRBV10-3 and TRBJ1-2, with D perhaps matching TRBD1 (6 bases). CDR1 and CDR2 (germline): ENHRY, SYGVKD. This CDR3 comprises 13 residues. V was pared by 10 bases and J by 6 bases, with 18 bases between.

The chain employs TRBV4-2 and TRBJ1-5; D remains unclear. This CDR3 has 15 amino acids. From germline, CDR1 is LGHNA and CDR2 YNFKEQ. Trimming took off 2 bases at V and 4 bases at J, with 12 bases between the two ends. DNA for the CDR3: TGTGCCAGCAGCCAAATCTTGCTCAGGAATCAGCCCCAGCATTTT. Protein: CASSQILLRNQPQHF.